The entry below gives a single T cell receptor (beta chain) sequence along with its context. Antigen specificity is unknown. This entry is derived from a study of T cell repertoires in cytomegalovirus infection. Turning to the study itself: Matching HLA type, along with CMV infection, was indicated by public TCR beta signatures.

This CDR3 contains 14 residues. V was pared by 3 bases and J by 8 bases, with 9 bases of the junction left unmatched. MiXCR, applied by TCRdb to the reads, yields one record per CDR3 protein. There are roughly 340,000 distinct CDR3 sequences in the sample; about 29% occur only once, and roughly 20% lies in the top ten. The rearrangement uses TRBV12-3 or TRBV12-4 and TRBJ1-2; 7 nucleotides align to TRBD1. The sample here was cultured PBMCs, taken from culture after CMV antigen stimulation. The receptor's source is a human donor in good health (CMV status not recorded). Some clones in this sample may be carry-over from other donors' samples. In nucleotides, the CDR3 is TGTGCCAGCAGTTTTTCGACCGGGACAGAGGGCTACACCTTC. It encodes CASSFSTGTEGYTF.